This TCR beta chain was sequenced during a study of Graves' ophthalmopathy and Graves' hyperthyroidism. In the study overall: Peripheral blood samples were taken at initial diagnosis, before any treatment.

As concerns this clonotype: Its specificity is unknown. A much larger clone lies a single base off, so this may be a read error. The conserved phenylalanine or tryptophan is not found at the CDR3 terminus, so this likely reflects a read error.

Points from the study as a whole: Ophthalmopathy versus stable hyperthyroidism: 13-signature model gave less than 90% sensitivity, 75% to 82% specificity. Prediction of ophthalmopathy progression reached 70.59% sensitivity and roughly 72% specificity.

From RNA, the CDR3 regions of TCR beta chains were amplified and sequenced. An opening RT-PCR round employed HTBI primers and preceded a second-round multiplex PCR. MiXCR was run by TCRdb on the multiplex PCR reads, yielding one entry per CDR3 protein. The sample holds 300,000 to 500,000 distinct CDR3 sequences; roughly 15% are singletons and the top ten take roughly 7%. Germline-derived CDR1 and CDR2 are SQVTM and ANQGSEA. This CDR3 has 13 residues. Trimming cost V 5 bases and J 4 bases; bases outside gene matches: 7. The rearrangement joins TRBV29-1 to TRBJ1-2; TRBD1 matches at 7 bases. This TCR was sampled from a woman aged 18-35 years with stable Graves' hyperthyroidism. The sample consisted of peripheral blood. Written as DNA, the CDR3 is TGCAGCGTTTCCGGGACAGAACCCTATGGCTACACCTAC. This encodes CSVSGTEPYGYTY.